The 18 T cell receptor beta chains presented below share a single source sample, sequenced in a study of shared clonotypes between healthy human individuals. Libraries were prepared by immunoSEQ multiplex PCR; TCRdb keeps only in-frame clonotypes and omits some of them. The repertoire holds hundreds of thousands of clones, around 96% seen once, with around 0.1% in the top ten. Naive CD8 cells were CD45RO-negative, positively selected for CCR7, excluding terminally differentiated effector memory CD45RA+ cells. The sequenced sample consisted of naive CD8+ T cells sorted from blood. The source of these receptors is a woman under 40 in good health.

Regarding this clone: Other DNA sequences of this sample code for an identical CDR3. The chain couples TRBV29-1 to TRBJ2-1; D remains unclear. V shed 4 bases and J shed 6 bases, with 4 bases lying between them. The CDR3 loop spans 10 amino acids. Germline V CDR1 and CDR2: SQVTM, ANQGSEA. CDR3 residues: CSVAGNEQFF. As DNA, the CDR3 is TGCAGCGTTGCCGGCAATGAGCAGTTCTTC.

The rearrangement joins TRBV27 to TRBJ2-7; possible D gene TRBD2, 5 bases. CDR1 is MNHEY, CDR2 SMNVEV, per germline (reference sequence). Trimming took 2 bases from V and 4 from J, leaving 9 bases between them. This CDR3 is built from 13 residues. The CDR3, as DNA: TGTGCCAGCAGTTTAGCCCCGGGGTACGAGCAGTACTTC. Its protein is CASSLAPGYEQYF.

This rearrangement joins TRBV11-2 to TRBJ2-1; tentative D call: TRBD2 (6 bases). The CDR3 extends over 15 amino acids. V lost 5 bases and J 9 bases, leaving 20 bases between the germline ends. Germline assignment: CDR1 SGHAT and CDR2 FQNNGV. CDR3 sequence (DNA): TGTGCCAGCAGCCACCAAGGGACTCGAAGGATTGAGCAGTTCTTC. It is translated as CASSHQGTRRIEQFF.

The chain employs TRBV30 and TRBJ1-1; D is unresolved. V lost 3 bases and J 4 bases, leaving 9 bases between the germline ends. From germline, CDR1 is GTSNPN and CDR2 SVGIG (reference sequence). The CDR3 covers 12 residues. Written as DNA, the CDR3 is TGTGCCTGGAGCCCAATTTCCACTGAAGCTTTCTTT. Translation gives CAWSPISTEAFF.

The chain uses TRBV28 and TRBJ2-1, with D perhaps TRBD1 (6 bases). The germline V gene has CDR1 MDHEN and CDR2 SYDVKM. This CDR3 is 12 amino acids long. V lost 6 bases and J lost 10, with 13 bases in between. This CDR3 reads CASRDTGNEQFF. The DNA for the CDR3 is TGTGCCAGCAGGGATACAGGGAACGAGCAGTTCTTC.

The CDR3 loop is CASSPISGSSYEQYF. DNA for the CDR3: TGTGCCAGCAGCCCCATTAGCGGGAGCTCCTACGAGCAGTACTTC. This chain joins TRBV6-6 and TRBJ2-7, with TRBD2 identical over 9 bases. Per the germline V gene, CDR1 is MNHNY and CDR2 is SVGAGI (reference sequence). V trimming: 6 bases; J trimming: 0 bases; junction bases outside the gene matches: 6. The length of the CDR3 is 15 residues.

This chain connects TRBV7-8 to TRBJ1-6; D ambiguous. CDR3 size: 14 residues. Germline CDR1 reads SGHVS; CDR2 reads FQNEAQ. The germline V and J ends were trimmed by 0 bases and 11 bases, with 11 bases remaining between them. CDR3 sequence (DNA): TGTGCCAGCAGCTTAGCGCGAAGGCAAACACCCCTCCACTTT. It encodes CASSLARRQTPLHF.

This rearrangement joins TRBV6-5 to TRBJ2-7; a weak D match, TRBD2 (5 bases). The CDR3 has 14 amino acids. V shed 1 base and J shed 1 base, with 8 bases lying between them. The germline V gene has CDR1 MNHEY and CDR2 SVGAGI. CDR3 in DNA: TGTGCCAGCAGTTACTTCGGGAAATCCTACGAGCAGTACTTC. Protein product: CASSYFGKSYEQYF.

The chain couples TRBV15 to TRBJ2-1; D not resolved. The CDR3 is made up of 13 amino acids. Trimming left V 3 bases short and J 9 bases short, with 12 bases between. CDR1 and CDR2 (germline): LNHNV, YYDKDF (reference sequence). CDR3 loop: CATSSVARIEQFF. In DNA form, the CDR3 reads TGTGCCACCAGCAGTGTCGCGAGGATTGAGCAGTTCTTC.

The chain couples TRBV28 to TRBJ2-7, with 11 bases that match TRBD1. CDR1 MDHEN and CDR2 SYDVKM come from the germline V gene. The CDR3 loop spans 16 amino acids. With V trimmed by 5 bases and J by 4 bases, 10 bases remained unmatched. In nucleotides, the CDR3 is TGTGCCAGCAGTAGGGTGGGGACAGGGGGTAATTACGAGCAGTACTTC. This sequence encodes CASSRVGTGGNYEQYF.

The J gene is TRBJ2-4, the V gene TRBV28; no definite D call. The CDR3 is 13 amino acids. In germline, CDR1 is MDHEN, CDR2 SYDVKM. Trimming left V 5 bases short and J 11 bases short, with 16 bases between. CDR3 region: CASSVPNAQFQYF. CDR3 nucleotides: TGTGCCAGCAGTGTACCAAATGCACAATTTCAGTACTTC.

The V call is TRBV5-6, the J call TRBJ2-3; no clear D gene. V was cut by 2 bases and J by 5 bases, with 3 bases left in between. There are 11 residues in the CDR3. CDR1 is SGHDT and CDR2 is YYEEEE in the germline V gene. CDR3 in DNA: TGTGCCAGCAGCTTAGAAGATACGCAGTATTTT. Translation: CASSLEDTQYF. The full variable domain, with the rest looked up from reference TRBV5-6 and TRBJ2-3, is DAGVTQSPTHLIKTRGQQVTLRCSPKSGHDTVSWYQQALGQGPQFIFQYYEEEERQRGNFPDRFSGHQFPNYSSELNVNALLLGDSALYLCASSLEDTQYFGPGTRLTVL.

This clone was seen only once. V usage is TRBV4-1 and J usage is TRBJ2-2; TRBD1 aligns across 7 bases. V lost 3 bases to trimming and J lost 7 bases; unmatched junction nucleotides: 11. The CDR3 spans 16 residues. Germline CDR1 and CDR2: MGHRA and YSYEKL. The chain's CDR3 is CASSHNDREVGGELFF. As DNA, the CDR3 is TGCGCCAGCAGCCACAACGACAGGGAAGTTGGCGGGGAGCTGTTTTTT.

The chain combines TRBV5-1 with TRBJ2-1; no firm D call. The CDR3 consists of 14 residues. Per the germline V gene, CDR1 is SGHRS and CDR2 is YFSETQ. Trimming removed 0 bases from V and 3 bases from J, with 7 bases in between. The CDR3 region has the DNA TGCGCCAGCAGCTTGGGGGTCGGCTACAATGAGCAGTTCTTC. Its translation is CASSLGVGYNEQFF.

This clone was detected a few times. At the DNA level, this CDR3 is encoded by other sequences in the same sample as well. The chain joins TRBV5-1 to TRBJ1-1; D perhaps matches TRBD1 (6 bases). V was trimmed by 0 bases and J by 4 bases, leaving 7 bases between them. The CDR3 consists of 13 residues. Germline V lookup: CDR1 SGHRS, CDR2 YFSETQ. CDR3 loop: CASSLEGGTEAFF. The CDR3 coding sequence is TGCGCCAGCAGCTTGGAGGGGGGCACTGAAGCTTTCTTT.

The CDR3 nucleotides read TGCGCCAGCAGCTTTAGGGATGGCTACACCTTC. This gives the protein CASSFRDGYTF. The J gene is TRBJ1-2, the V gene TRBV5-1; D call uncertain. Trimming removed 2 bases at V and 6 bases at J, with 5 bases between. Germline V gene lookup returns CDR1 SGHRS and CDR2 YFSETQ. CDR3 size: 11 residues.

This chain connects TRBV28 to TRBJ2-7; D unresolved. The V gene's germline CDR1 is MDHEN and CDR2 SYDVKM. The CDR3 totals 14 residues. With 5 bases removed from V and 2 bases from J, the gap between germline ends came to 13 bases. The CDR3 spells CASSPRFVTYEQYF. In nucleotides, the CDR3 is TGTGCCAGCAGTCCGCGGTTCGTTACCTACGAGCAGTACTTC.

V gene TRBV9 combines with J gene TRBJ2-3, with TRBD1 matching over 7 bases. This CDR3 has 15 residues. V trimming: 3 bases; J trimming: 11 bases; junction bases outside the gene matches: 15. Germline lookup yields CDR1 SGDLS and CDR2 YYNGEE. CDR3 in amino acids: CASSDSRDQGVGQYF. The CDR3 DNA reads TGTGCCAGCAGCGATAGCCGGGACCAGGGGGTCGGGCAGTATTTT.